Included here is one T cell receptor beta chain sequence, with context. This sample is drawn from a study of blood T cell repertoires in COVID-19. As for the study in general: The United States, Italy and Spain were the sources of the acute and convalescent COVID-19 samples. PBMCs, B-cell-depleted T cells, or T cells provided the cDNA or gDNA that made up the material.

Participants, roughly 18 to 90 years old, spanned some 23 US areas. Participants had their cohort set by participant-reported clinical history. Germline-derived CDR1 and CDR2 are MNHEY and SVGEGT. Trimming cost V 5 bases and J 0 bases; bases outside gene matches: 7. The CDR3 spans 18 residues. The table came from immunoSEQ multiplex PCR; TCRdb's copy has only in-frame clones and leaves some out. The sample includes 200,000 to 250,000 clones, over 80% seen only once; the top ten take 1.2%. The clonotype was recovered from a man aged 30 to 39 who had recovered from COVID-19. This chain joins TRBV6-2 or TRBV6-3 and TRBJ2-1, with 13 bases lining up with TRBD2. Specimen: PBMCs or T cells enriched from blood (not recorded which). The chain's CDR3 is CASSKGLAGRDSYNEQFF. Here the CDR3 DNA reads TGTGCCAGCAGTAAGGGACTAGCGGGGAGGGACTCCTACAATGAGCAGTTCTTC.